Following are 27 T cell receptor beta chains from one sample sequenced in a study of beta chain features in type 1 diabetes. Reverse transcribing all isolated RNA meant expressed TCRB transcripts were sequenced. Method: immunoSEQ multiplex PCR; TCRdb's copy keeps in-frame clones and lacks some. The sample includes about 140,000 clones, less than 8.5% seen only once; the top ten take about 1.3%. Sequencing was done on a sample of central memory CD4+ T cells from blood. The receptors originated from a woman aged 25 to 39 in good health.

The CDR3 is CASSVPSDTGELFF. CDR3 in DNA: TGTGCCAGCAGCGTCCCTAGCGACACCGGGGAGCTGTTTTTT. This rearrangement joins TRBV9 to TRBJ2-2, with D possibly matching TRBD2 (6 bases). The V end lost 2 bases, the J end lost 3 bases, and 8 bases lay between the germline ends. The CDR3 extends over 14 amino acids. Per germline, CDR1 SGDLS and CDR2 YYNGEE.

In this sample, this clone turned up a few times. This specimen includes other DNA sequences encoding the same CDR3. This chain uses TRBV9 with TRBJ2-7; D remains ambiguous. Germline V gives CDR1 SGDLS, CDR2 YYNGEE. The CDR3 runs to 14 residues. The germline V and J ends were trimmed by 0 bases and 0 bases, with 7 bases remaining between them. The CDR3: CASSVGAGSYEQYF. CDR3 sequence (DNA): TGTGCCAGCAGCGTAGGGGCAGGCTCCTACGAGCAGTACTTC.

This clone came up a few times. The chain employs TRBV9 and TRBJ2-3, with 9 bases matching TRBD2. Germline V gene lookup returns CDR1 SGDLS and CDR2 YYNGEE. The V gene end was trimmed by 0 bases and the J gene end by 6 bases; junction bases not matched to a gene: 5. This CDR3 has 15 amino acids. The CDR3 nucleotides read TGTGCCAGCAGCGTAGTTGGGACTAGCATCGATACGCAGTATTTT. Amino acid sequence: CASSVVGTSIDTQYF. Based on the CDR3 plus reference TRBV9 and TRBJ2-3, the full variable domain is DSGVTQTPKHLITATGQRVTLRCSPRSGDLSVYWYQQSLDQGLQFLIQYYNGEERAKGNILERFSAQQFPDLHSELNLSSLELGDSALYFCASSVVGTSIDTQYFGPGTRLTVL.

This chain uses TRBV30 with TRBJ2-5; 8 bases align to TRBD2. Trimming at V came to 0 bases and at J to 4 bases, leaving 4 bases not matched to a gene. Germline V lookup: CDR1 GTSNPN, CDR2 SVGIG (reference sequence). The CDR3 extends over 14 amino acids. The CDR3 reads CAWSVGLAVETQYF. CDR3 bases: TGTGCCTGGAGTGTTGGACTAGCTGTAGAGACCCAGTACTTC.

V usage is TRBV4-1 and J usage is TRBJ1-2, with D possibly being TRBD1 (6 bases). The V end lost 0 bases, the J end lost 2 bases, and 10 bases lay between the germline ends. The V gene's germline CDR1 is MGHRA and CDR2 YSYEKL. The CDR3 has 15 residues. CDR3 residues: CASSQEPQGNYGYTF. The CDR3 DNA follows: TGCGCCAGCAGCCAAGAGCCCCAGGGGAACTATGGCTACACCTTC.

This clone was picked up a small number of times. The chain uses TRBV5-1 and TRBJ2-1; 13 bases agree with TRBD2. From germline, CDR1 is SGHRS and CDR2 YFSETQ. Germline trimming cut 0 bases from V and 7 bases from J; bases unmatched to any gene: 10. CDR3 length: 18 residues. CDR3 DNA: TGCGCCAGCAGCTTGGGAAATACGGGACTAGCGGGGACTAATGAGCAGTTCTTC. Its translation: CASSLGNTGLAGTNEQFF.

This clone was detected a few times. The rearrangement joins TRBV18 to TRBJ2-1; D is possibly TRBD2 (5 bases). CDR3 length equals 15 residues. Trimming removed 3 bases at V and 2 bases at J, with 11 bases between. Per the germline V gene, CDR1 is KGHSH and CDR2 is LQKENI. The DNA for the CDR3 is TGTGCCAGCTCACCCCGCGGCGGGCCCTACAATGAGCAGTTCTTC. Protein: CASSPRGGPYNEQFF.

The chain uses TRBV4-1 and TRBJ2-1; D possibly corresponds to TRBD2 (5 bases). Germline CDR1 is MGHRA and CDR2 is YSYEKL. V was shortened by 0 bases and J by 0 bases, with 6 bases between the two germline ends. The CDR3 is 15 amino acids. For the CDR3, the DNA is TGCGCCAGCAGCCAAGATGGGAGCTCCTACAATGAGCAGTTCTTC. The encoded protein is CASSQDGSSYNEQFF.

The CDR3 region is CASSLSASGRNTDTQYF. The CDR3 DNA is TGTGCCAGCAGCTTATCGGCTAGCGGGAGGAACACAGATACGCAGTATTTT. The V call is TRBV7-6, the J call TRBJ2-3; the match to TRBD2 covers 11 bases. The CDR3 totals 17 residues. Germline V gives CDR1 SGHVS, CDR2 FNYEAQ. Losses at the gene ends were 2 bases for V and 2 bases for J; bases not matched to a gene: 6.

This clone was seen at least ten times. The CDR3 coding sequence is TGTGCCAGCAGCGCGGCTAGCGGGAGGTCGGCAGATACGCAGTATTTT. Translated: CASSAASGRSADTQYF. The chain joins TRBV11-2 to TRBJ2-3; 11 bases are shared with TRBD2. The CDR3 sequence is 16 residues long. CDR1 is SGHAT and CDR2 is FQNNGV in the germline V gene. J was trimmed by 4 bases and V by 5 bases; bases with no gene match: 8.

The V gene is TRBV4-3, the J gene TRBJ2-7, with TRBD1 identical over 7 bases. From germline, CDR1 is LGHNA and CDR2 YSLEER. The CDR3 sequence is 15 residues long. Losses at the gene ends were 3 bases for V and 3 bases for J; bases not matched to a gene: 8. The CDR3 region has the DNA TGCGCCAGCAGCCAGGGTGCCGGGACAGTCTACGAGCAGTACTTC. Its protein is CASSQGAGTVYEQYF.

This clone was counted a few times. The CDR3 DNA follows: TGTGCCTGGTTGGGGACTAGCGGATTCACAGATACGCAGTATTTT. Its translation: CAWLGTSGFTDTQYF. The chain is built from TRBV30 and TRBJ2-3; 11 bases line up with TRBD2. Germline CDR1 and CDR2: GTSNPN and SVGIG (reference sequence). This CDR3 comprises 15 residues. Trimming took 5 bases from V and 2 from J; bases not matched to a gene: 6. The full variable domain, its missing parts supplied by reference TRBV30 and TRBJ2-3, is SQTIHQWPATLVQPVGSPLSLECTVEGTSNPNLYWYRQAAGRGLQLLFYSVGIGQISSEVPQNLSASRPQDRQFILSSKKLLLSDSGFYLCAWLGTSGFTDTQYFGPGTRLTVL.

This clone came up a few times. Other DNA sequences in the sample encode the same CDR3. The chain combines TRBV28 with TRBJ1-2, with D maybe TRBD1 (6 bases). The CDR3 totals 15 residues. Germline assignment: CDR1 MDHEN and CDR2 SYDVKM. The V and J ends lost 3 bases and 0 bases respectively, with 11 bases between them. The CDR3 region is CASSFSDRTNYGYTF. The CDR3 coding sequence is TGTGCCAGCAGTTTCTCGGACAGAACTAACTATGGCTACACCTTC.

To note about this clone: This sequence may be a read error, since a much larger clone differs from it by one base. The chain employs TRBV5-1 and TRBJ2-5; 7 nucleotides match TRBD1. CDR1 and CDR2 from the germline V gene are SGHRS and YFSETQ. The ends lost 3 bases at V and 1 base at J; junction bases unmatched: 3. This CDR3 has 14 residues. The CDR3 reads CASSSGTAQETQYF. CDR3 DNA sequence: TGCGCCAGCAGCTCCGGGACAGCCCAAGAGACCCAGTACTTC. Based on the CDR3 plus reference TRBV5-1 and TRBJ2-5, the full variable domain is KAGVTQTPRYLIKTRGQQVTLSCSPISGHRSVSWYQQTPGQGLQFLFEYFSETQRNKGNFPGRFSGRQFSNSRSEMNVSTLELGDSALYLCASSSGTAQETQYFGPGTRLLVL.

The chain couples TRBV10-3 to TRBJ2-1; TRBD2 matches at 10 bases. Germline CDR1 ENHRY, CDR2 SYGVKD. The CDR3 covers 14 residues. The V segment lost 5 bases and the J segment 8 bases; nucleotides outside the gene matches: 6. The CDR3 loop reads CAISSGRAGDEQFF. The CDR3 nucleotides are TGTGCCATCAGTAGCGGGAGGGCCGGCGATGAGCAGTTCTTC.

The V and J genes are TRBV5-6 and TRBJ2-4; no clear D. V lost 3 bases and J 0 bases, leaving 10 bases between the germline ends. The CDR3 has 15 amino acids. Germline V gene sequence: CDR1 SGHDT, CDR2 YYEEEE. The CDR3 reads CASSYGHLAKNIQYF. The CDR3 DNA follows: TGTGCCAGCAGCTATGGGCACCTAGCCAAAAACATTCAGTACTTC.

This clone was detected ten times or more. The chain uses TRBV5-1 and TRBJ2-7, with TRBD2 matching 12 bases. CDR3 length: 15 amino acids. Germline CDR1 SGHRS, CDR2 YFSETQ. With 4 bases clipped from V and 3 bases from J, the junction kept 5 bases outside the gene matches. This CDR3 is CASSLRTSGDYEQYF. Written as DNA, the CDR3 is TGCGCCAGCAGCCTTAGGACTAGCGGGGACTACGAGCAGTACTTC.

This chain links TRBV4-2 with TRBJ2-7; D is possibly TRBD2 (6 bases). This CDR3 has 15 amino acids. Germline loops: CDR1 LGHNA, CDR2 YNFKEQ. V gave up 0 bases and J gave up 3 bases, with 12 bases separating them. The chain's CDR3 is CASSQEREPFYEQYF. The CDR3 bases are TGTGCCAGCAGCCAAGAACGGGAGCCCTTCTACGAGCAGTACTTC.

The gene calls are TRBV28 and TRBJ2-6, with a tentative D call TRBD2 (5 bases). V was trimmed by 5 bases and J by 5 bases, leaving 10 bases between them. Germline lookup yields CDR1 MDHEN and CDR2 SYDVKM. The CDR3 extends over 14 amino acids. DNA for the CDR3: TGTGCCAGCAGTGACGAGGGCTGGGCCAACGTCCTGACTTTC. It yields the protein CASSDEGWANVLTF.

This clone has at least ten counts. The rearrangement joins TRBV5-1 to TRBJ2-2; 14 positions match TRBD2. This CDR3 comprises 16 residues. Germline trimming cut 4 bases from V and 7 bases from J; bases unmatched to any gene: 6. Germline V CDR1 and CDR2: SGHRS, YFSETQ. CDR3 region: CASSPGLAGAIGELFF. The CDR3, as DNA: TGCGCCAGCAGCCCGGGACTAGCGGGAGCTATCGGGGAGCTGTTTTTT.

This chain connects TRBV18 to TRBJ2-5, with 9 nucleotides matching TRBD2. J lost 5 bases, V lost 3 bases, and 7 bases had no gene match. This CDR3 spans 15 amino acids. CDR1 KGHSH and CDR2 LQKENI come from the germline V gene. The CDR3 spells CASSPPGLAIETQYF. The CDR3 coding sequence is TGTGCCAGCTCACCTCCGGGACTAGCTATCGAGACCCAGTACTTC.

This clone came up a few times. This rearrangement joins TRBV2 to TRBJ2-7, with a weak D call TRBD1 (6 bases). Trimming took 5 bases from V and 2 from J, leaving 7 bases between them. CDR1 and CDR2 from the germline V gene are SNHLY and FYNNEI. The CDR3 has 12 amino acids. CDR3 sequence (DNA): TGTGCCAGCAGTCCAGGGGCCTACGAGCAGTACTTC. Translated, it gives CASSPGAYEQYF.

This clone showed up many times. This chain connects TRBV29-1 to TRBJ2-1; 9 nucleotides match TRBD2. The CDR3 totals 16 residues. Germline assignment: CDR1 SQVTM and CDR2 ANQGSEA. V was pared by 4 bases and J by 3 bases, with 10 bases of the junction left unmatched. This CDR3 reads CSVVPAAGGGYNEQFF. CDR3 DNA: TGCAGCGTTGTCCCCGCAGCGGGAGGCGGCTACAATGAGCAGTTCTTC.

The chain joins TRBV30 to TRBJ2-1; no firm D call. CDR1 is GTSNPN, CDR2 SVGIG, per germline (reference sequence). V dropped 5 bases and J dropped 4 bases, with 6 bases sitting between them. The CDR3 contains 11 residues. The CDR3 DNA is TGTGCCTGGTCCCAATACAATGAGCAGTTCTTC. Translated: CAWSQYNEQFF.

This clone was picked up a small number of times. The chain carries TRBV7-6 and TRBJ2-5, with 8 bases fitting TRBD1. This CDR3 comprises 17 residues. Germline V gene data show CDR1 as SGHVS and CDR2 as FNYEAQ. V lost 1 base and J lost 2; bases outside the gene matches: 9. The CDR3 here is CASSLGRTGSGQETQYF. The CDR3 nucleotides read TGTGCCAGCAGCTTAGGACGGACAGGGTCGGGGCAAGAGACCCAGTACTTC.

This clone has more than one count but fewer than ten. The J gene is TRBJ2-7, the V gene TRBV5-1; 15 nucleotides match TRBD2. V shed 4 bases and J 4 bases; nucleotides not matched to a gene: 6. CDR1 and CDR2 from the germline V gene are SGHRS and YFSETQ. The CDR3 length is 16 residues. The CDR3 coding sequence is TGCGCCAGCAGCCCGCTCGGGACTAGCGGGAGGTACGAGCAGTACTTC. Its translation: CASSPLGTSGRYEQYF.

The rearrangement joins TRBV7-2 to TRBJ2-7; 11 positions match TRBD2. Unmatched junction bases numbered 5, after V lost 3 bases and J lost 10 bases. CDR3 length: 13 amino acids. The germline CDR1 and CDR2 sequences are SGHTA and FQGNSA. The CDR3 DNA reads as TGTGCCAGCAGCTTCACTAGCGGGAGAGAACAGTACTTC. Its protein product is CASSFTSGREQYF.